This T cell receptor beta chain was recovered during a study of technical replicates of blood from a few donors. Sequenced by immunoSEQ multiplex PCR; TCRdb stores in-frame clones only, minus some. The table has under 45,000 clones, around 97% seen once. This CDR3 has 13 amino acids. The junction had 4 bases not matched to a gene; V was cut back by 3 bases and J by 9 bases. In germline, CDR1 is MGHRA, CDR2 YSYEKL. Sequencing used T cells isolated from PBMCs. The source of this sequence is a human donor in good health. V and J are TRBV4-1 and TRBJ2-1; 8 bases are shared with TRBD2. The CDR3 nucleotides read TGCGCCAGCAGCCATCCGGGAGGGGGTGAGCAGTTCTTC. Amino acids: CASSHPGGGEQFF.